This passage covers 9 T cell receptor beta chains from one sample sequenced in a study of cytomegalovirus exposure and HLA in healthy donors. Primers included in the PCR were 60 Vbeta and 13 Jbeta primers. TCRdb's copy holds only in-frame clones and misses some; the assay was immunoSEQ multiplex PCR. The sample contains 150,000 to 200,000 clones, 65% to 75% of which appear only once. Specimen: PBMCs. Receptor source: a girl aged 5-17 years in good health and CMV-seronegative.

The V and J genes are TRBV6-1 and TRBJ2-7; D gene unclear. V was shortened by 6 bases and J by 4 bases, with 4 bases between the two germline ends. This CDR3 contains 10 residues. Germline-derived CDR1 and CDR2 are MNHNS and SASEGT. The CDR3 protein is CASSYYEQYF. In DNA form, the CDR3 reads TGTGCCAGCAGCTATTACGAGCAGTACTTC.

This clone was seen a few times. This chain joins TRBV7-9 and TRBJ2-1; D is perhaps TRBD2 (7 bases). The germline V gene encodes CDR1 SEHNR and CDR2 FQNEAQ (reference sequence). The V and J ends lost 8 bases and 7 bases respectively, with 24 bases between them. The CDR3 runs to 16 residues. For the CDR3, the DNA is TGTGCCAGCCTTAGTGCGGGGGCCGGCGGGAGAAATGAGCAGTTCTTC. This codes for CASLSAGAGGRNEQFF.

The chain carries TRBV19 and TRBJ1-1; 10 nucleotides line up with TRBD1. The CDR3 length is 16 residues. Germline loops: CDR1 LNHDA, CDR2 SQIVND (reference sequence). With 5 bases clipped from V and 4 bases from J, the junction kept 10 bases outside the gene matches. The CDR3 sequence is CASSSLGTGEGTEAFF. Written as DNA, the CDR3 is TGTGCCAGTAGTTCTCTCGGGACAGGGGAGGGCACTGAAGCTTTCTTT.

This chain uses TRBV15 with TRBJ1-2; 8 bases fit TRBD1. J gave up 8 bases and V 5 bases, and 10 bases lay outside the gene matches. Germline CDR1 and CDR2: LNHNV and YYDKDF (reference sequence). The CDR3 has 14 residues. The CDR3 DNA reads as TGTGCCACCAGCGGTGGAGGACAGGGATGGGGCTACACCTTC. Its translation is CATSGGGQGWGYTF.

The V and J genes are TRBV5-5 and TRBJ2-5, with D perhaps TRBD1 (5 bases). Germline V gene data show CDR1 as SGHKS and CDR2 as YYEKEE (reference sequence). This CDR3 has 15 amino acids. Trimming took off 2 bases at V and 2 bases at J, with 13 bases between the two ends. The CDR3 protein is CASSFGSGAQETQYF. The CDR3 DNA follows: TGTGCCAGCAGCTTTGGTAGTGGGGCTCAAGAGACCCAGTACTTC.

The rearrangement links TRBV19 to TRBJ1-2; TRBD1 is a possible D gene (6 bases). CDR3 length: 16 amino acids. CDR1 is LNHDA, CDR2 SQIVND, per germline (reference sequence). V dropped 7 bases and J dropped 3 bases, with 21 bases sitting between them. CDR3 amino acids: CASTIEGERPHYGYTF. CDR3 in DNA: TGTGCCAGTACCATTGAGGGGGAGCGTCCCCACTATGGCTACACCTTC.

J is TRBJ1-3 and V is TRBV2, with 8 bases matching TRBD1. The CDR3 loop spans 15 amino acids. CDR1 is SNHLY and CDR2 is FYNNEI in the germline V gene. V lost 8 bases, J lost 2 bases, and 8 bases stayed unmatched. CDR3 in DNA: TGTGCCAGCGGTGGCAGGGGGCTTGCTGGAAACACCATATATTTT. Translation: CASGGRGLAGNTIYF.

V gene TRBV29-1 combines with J gene TRBJ2-7, with 8 bases lining up with TRBD1. Germline values: CDR1 SQVTM, CDR2 ANQGSEA. V shed 3 bases and J 6 bases; nucleotides not matched to a gene: 4. The length of the CDR3 is 12 residues. The CDR3 sequence: CSVEQGASEQYF. CDR3 sequence (DNA): TGCAGCGTTGAGCAGGGGGCGTCCGAGCAGTACTTC.

The rearrangement uses TRBV4-2 and TRBJ1-2, with unresolved D. CDR3 length equals 16 residues. V gave up 0 bases and J gave up 5 bases, with 16 bases separating them. Germline CDR1 LGHNA, CDR2 YNFKEQ. The CDR3 coding sequence is TGTGCCAGCAGCCAAGAGAATGAGCTGGGCTGGTATGGCTACACCTTC. This gives the protein CASSQENELGWYGYTF.